Below, 17 T cell receptor beta chains from the same sample are listed, as sequenced in a study of vaccination effects on CD4 cells after COVID-19. Profiling relied on immunoSEQ multiplex PCR, and the TCRdb table lists in-frame clones only, not all of them. The sample gives under 40,000 clones, about four fifths of which show up once; approximately 3% is in the top ten. The antigens of these receptors remain unknown. Scientists isolated CD4+ T cells after an approximately 10-day culture period ended. Here the sequenced sample was CD4+ T cells from PBMCs cultured without peptide, taken before COVID-19 vaccination. The source is a human donor who received a COVID-19 vaccine.

This rearrangement joins TRBV5-6 to TRBJ2-5; TRBD1 matches at 9 bases. Germline V lookup: CDR1 SGHDT, CDR2 YYEEEE. Trimming removed 5 bases from V and 5 bases from J; junction bases left unmatched: 7. The CDR3 is 14 residues long. CDR3 in amino acids: CASSWTGDLETQYF. In DNA form, the CDR3 reads TGTGCCAGCAGTTGGACAGGGGACCTGGAGACCCAGTACTTC.

V usage is TRBV12-3 or TRBV12-4 and J usage is TRBJ1-2, with 7 positions matching TRBD1. V trimming: 5 bases; J trimming: 5 bases; junction bases outside the gene matches: 2. This CDR3 spans 12 amino acids. CDR3 nucleotide sequence: TGTGCCAGCAGTCTGGGACAGTATGGCTACACCTTC. It codes for CASSLGQYGYTF.

The chain has TRBV18 and TRBJ1-5, with D unresolved. Per the germline V gene, CDR1 is KGHSH and CDR2 is LQKENI. Trimming pared 0 bases from V and 0 bases from J, leaving 6 bases between. The CDR3 has 15 residues. CDR3 amino acids: CASSPPDGSNQPQHF. CDR3 in DNA: TGTGCCAGCTCACCACCGGATGGTAGCAATCAGCCCCAGCATTTT.

The chain couples TRBV9 to TRBJ1-1; 8 bases match TRBD1. Germline V gives CDR1 SGDLS, CDR2 YYNGEE. The junction had 6 bases not matched to a gene; V was cut back by 3 bases and J by 11 bases. This CDR3 is built from 12 residues. This CDR3 reads CASSAQGQVAFF. In nucleotides, the CDR3 is TGTGCCAGCAGCGCGCAGGGACAGGTGGCTTTCTTT.

V is TRBV28 and J is TRBJ2-7; a weak D match, TRBD2 (7 bases). Germline CDR1 reads MDHEN; CDR2 reads SYDVKM. The CDR3 runs to 15 residues. The CDR3 region is CPQRGGAWPSYEQYV. The DNA for the CDR3 is TGTCCACAAAGAGGGGGGGCCTGGCCCTCCTACGAGCAGTACGTC.

This chain uses TRBV14 with TRBJ1-6; TRBD1 might be the D (6 bases). Germline assignment: CDR1 SGHDN and CDR2 FVKESK. V lost 3 bases, J lost 7 bases, and 25 bases lay in between. This CDR3 region has 19 residues. The chain's CDR3 is CASSQRAQKAGHQNSPLHF. The CDR3 DNA reads TGTGCCAGCAGCCAGAGGGCACAGAAAGCGGGACATCAAAATTCACCCCTCCACTTT.

The gene calls are TRBV9 and TRBJ2-1; D possibly corresponds to TRBD2 (7 bases). The CDR3 is 16 residues long. V shed 4 bases and J shed 7 bases, with 21 bases lying between them. Germline V CDR1 and CDR2: SGDLS, YYNGEE. The CDR3 region is CASSSSLGGGQNEQFF. The DNA for the CDR3 is TGTGCCAGCAGCTCCTCCCTTGGGGGGGGCCAAAATGAGCAGTTCTTC.

The chain is built from TRBV9 and TRBJ1-3; D might be TRBD1 (6 bases). This CDR3 has 19 amino acids. Germline-derived CDR1 and CDR2 are SGDLS and YYNGEE. V was pared by 4 bases and J by 0 bases, with 23 bases between. The chain's CDR3 is CASSYRGGGQPYSGNTIYF. The CDR3 nucleotides are TGTGCCAGCAGCTACCGAGGCGGGGGACAACCTTACTCTGGAAACACCATATATTTT.

This clone occurred once. V usage is TRBV6-5 and J usage is TRBJ1-3; D is possibly TRBD1 (5 bases). The CDR3 is made up of 14 amino acids. The germline V gene has CDR1 MNHEY and CDR2 SVGAGI. Trimming removed 5 bases from V and 7 bases from J, with 15 bases in between. In nucleotides, the CDR3 is TGTGCCAGCAGTCGAACGGGGGATGGTAACACCATATATTTT. This sequence encodes CASSRTGDGNTIYF.

The genes are TRBV7-3 and TRBJ1-1; the match to TRBD1 covers 8 bases. V dropped 5 bases and J dropped 3; count of bases not matched to a gene: 5. The CDR3 covers 14 residues. Per the germline V gene, CDR1 is SGHTA and CDR2 is FQGTGA. The CDR3 protein is CASSLQGADTEAFF. For the CDR3, the DNA is TGTGCCAGCAGCCTGCAGGGGGCTGACACTGAAGCTTTCTTT.

V is TRBV5-1 and J is TRBJ2-2; D is undetermined. The V and J ends lost 0 bases and 2 bases respectively, with 11 bases between them. This CDR3 is built from 16 residues. Germline CDR1 is SGHRS and CDR2 is YFSETQ. In DNA, the CDR3 is TGCGCCAGCAGCTTGGAGTACAGTATCAACACCGGGGAGCTGTTTTTT. Protein: CASSLEYSINTGELFF.

Here the CDR3 DNA reads TGTGCCAGCAGCGTGGACAGTTTAGGGCTCGAGCAGTACGTC. Amino acids: CASSVDSLGLEQYV. This chain uses TRBV9 with TRBJ2-7; TRBD1 is a possible D gene (6 bases). Looked up from germline, CDR1 is SGDLS and CDR2 is YYNGEE. V lost 2 bases to trimming and J lost 6 bases, with 15 bases between them. The CDR3 is made up of 14 amino acids.

V usage is TRBV6-5 and J usage is TRBJ2-1; D possibly corresponds to TRBD1 (6 bases). The germline V gene encodes CDR1 MNHEY and CDR2 SVGAGI. V was clipped by 7 bases and J by 10 bases, with 20 bases between them. CDR3 length: 14 amino acids. DNA of the CDR3: TGTGCCAGCACTCCCCTCCCAGGGGCCAACGAGCAGTTCTTC. This codes for CASTPLPGANEQFF.

The rearrangement joins TRBV3-1 (or the pseudogene TRBV3-2) to TRBJ2-7; 15 positions match TRBD2. CDR1 and CDR2 (germline): LGHDT, YNNKEL (reference sequence). The CDR3 covers 15 residues. The J segment lost 4 bases and the V segment lost 4 bases, leaving 2 bases of the junction unmatched. Written as DNA, the CDR3 is TGTGCCAGCAGCCCGGGACTAGCGGGGGGATACGAGCAGTACGTC. As protein: CASSPGLAGGYEQYV.

The J gene is TRBJ2-7, the V gene TRBV6-5, with TRBD1 matching over 11 bases. The ends lost 5 bases at V and 4 bases at J; junction bases unmatched: 7. Germline loops: CDR1 MNHEY, CDR2 SVGAGI. This CDR3 region has 15 residues. In DNA, the CDR3 is TGTGCCAGCAGTCGGACAGGGGGCGCGAATTACGAGCAGTACGTC. Translation: CASSRTGGANYEQYV.

This chain connects TRBV5-1 to TRBJ2-7; D uncertain. The germline V and J ends were trimmed by 10 bases and 0 bases, with 11 bases remaining between them. The CDR3 is 12 amino acids. CDR1 is SGHRS and CDR2 is YFSETQ in the germline V gene. CDR3 sequence: CALSGPSYEQYV. CDR3 DNA: TGCGCCTTGTCCGGGCCCTCCTACGAGCAGTACGTC.

This rearrangement joins TRBV9 to TRBJ2-5; D assignment may be TRBD1 or TRBD2 (5 bases each). The ends were cut back, 0 bases at V and 2 bases at J, with 11 bases in the middle. The CDR3 spans 15 residues. The germline V gene has CDR1 SGDLS and CDR2 YYNGEE. The CDR3 protein is CASSVAAGAQETQYF. CDR3 sequence (DNA): TGTGCCAGCAGCGTAGCTGCCGGGGCGCAAGAGACCCAGTACTTC.